The 19 T cell receptor beta chains below all came from one sample that was sequenced in a study of T cells in tuberculosis. Repertoires were generated with immunoSEQ multiplex PCR, while TCRdb's copy carries only in-frame clones and drops some. The sample lists 30,000 to 40,000 clones, under 98% occurring once. The sequenced sample was PBMCs. The source is a donor aged 10-29 years with latent tuberculosis or without tuberculosis infection.

This chain connects TRBV25-1 to TRBJ1-2, with 7 bases lining up with TRBD1. In germline, CDR1 is MGHDK, CDR2 SYGVNS. The trim removed 3 bases at V and 4 bases at J, leaving 11 bases unmatched. The CDR3 extends over 16 amino acids. CDR3 nucleotides: TGTGCCAGCAGTGAGTCTGGACAGGAGAACACCTATGGCTACACCTTC. Translating it yields CASSESGQENTYGYTF.

This rearrangement joins TRBV2 to TRBJ2-3; TRBD1 might be the D (6 bases). Looked up from germline, CDR1 is SNHLY and CDR2 is FYNNEI. Deletions cut 6 bases from V and 2 bases from J, with 18 bases between. CDR3 size: 16 residues. The CDR3 DNA reads as TGTGCCAGCAGCAGAGACAGGTGGAGGACCACAGATACGCAGTATTTT. It is translated as CASSRDRWRTTDTQYF. Drawing the rest from reference TRBV2 and TRBJ2-3, the complete variable domain is EPEVTQTPSHQVTQMGQEVILRCVPISNHLYFYWYRQILGQKVEFLVSFYNNEISEKSEIFDDQFSVERPDGSNFTLKIRSTKLEDSAMYFCASSRDRWRTTDTQYFGPGTRLTVL.

The chain couples TRBV5-1 to TRBJ2-5; 7 bases are shared with TRBD2. V shed 2 bases, J shed 4 bases, and the junction held 5 bases outside the gene matches. The CDR3 sequence is 14 residues long. Germline loops: CDR1 SGHRS, CDR2 YFSETQ. In DNA, the CDR3 is TGCGCCAGCAGCTTAACTAGCGACGGAGAGACCCAGTACTTC. Translating it yields CASSLTSDGETQYF.

The V call is TRBV7-9, the J call TRBJ2-3; 7 positions match TRBD2. This CDR3 is 12 amino acids long. The J segment lost 7 bases and the V segment lost 5 bases, leaving 3 bases of the junction unmatched. Germline V lookup: CDR1 SEHNR, CDR2 FQNEAQ (reference sequence). The CDR3 DNA reads as TGTGCCAGCAGCGTGACTAGCTATACGCAGTATTTT. This gives the protein CASSVTSYTQYF.

The chain joins TRBV28 to TRBJ2-7, with D possibly TRBD1 on 6 matching bases. V dropped 6 bases and J dropped 6 bases, with 12 bases sitting between them. The V gene's germline CDR1 is MDHEN and CDR2 SYDVKM. This CDR3 comprises 12 residues. The CDR3: CASSIGRGEQYF. DNA for the CDR3: TGTGCCAGCAGCATAGGCAGGGGCGAGCAGTACTTC.

The chain uses TRBV5-4 and TRBJ2-5, with 7 bases fitting TRBD2. CDR3 length: 15 residues. The germline V gene has CDR1 SGHNT and CDR2 YYREEE (reference sequence). Losses at the gene ends were 0 bases for V and 5 bases for J; bases not matched to a gene: 7. The CDR3 DNA sequence: TGTGCCAGCAGCTTGGGGGCGGCTAGCGGTGAGACCCAGTACTTC. It encodes CASSLGAASGETQYF.

This CDR3 reads CASSPRAPGGTSSTDTQYF. The CDR3 DNA reads TGTGCCAGCAGCCCCCGGGCCCCGGGGGGGACCTCTAGCACAGATACGCAGTATTTT. The rearrangement joins TRBV4-2 to TRBJ2-3, with 8 bases matching TRBD2. From germline, CDR1 is LGHNA and CDR2 YNFKEQ. Germline trimming cut 4 bases from V and 0 bases from J; bases unmatched to any gene: 15. The CDR3 runs 19 residues.

V and J are TRBV19 and TRBJ2-7; TRBD2 matches 7 bases. Germline V CDR1 and CDR2: LNHDA, SQIVND (reference sequence). The V gene end was trimmed by 3 bases and the J gene end by 2 bases; junction bases not matched to a gene: 10. There are 16 residues in the CDR3. CDR3 in amino acids: CASSIVPSGAPYEQYF. The CDR3 DNA reads as TGTGCCAGTAGTATTGTTCCTAGCGGAGCCCCCTACGAGCAGTACTTC.

This chain links TRBV11-3 with TRBJ2-3, with D perhaps matching TRBD1 (6 bases). Germline-derived CDR1 and CDR2 are SGHNT and YENEEA. The V end lost 5 bases, the J end lost 0 bases, and 12 bases lay between the germline ends. The CDR3 extends over 15 amino acids. CDR3 nucleotide sequence: TGTGCCAGCAGCCTACAGGGTGGGAGCACAGATACGCAGTATTTT. It is translated as CASSLQGGSTDTQYF.

The chain is built from TRBV2 and TRBJ2-1; 9 bases are a match to TRBD1. The CDR3 is 15 amino acids. Germline lookup yields CDR1 SNHLY and CDR2 FYNNEI. V was pared by 0 bases and J by 9 bases, with 6 bases of the junction left unmatched. The CDR3 region is CASSEAGQGGSEQFF. The CDR3 nucleotides read TGTGCCAGCAGTGAAGCGGGACAGGGTGGAAGTGAGCAGTTCTTC.

The chain has TRBV25-1 and TRBJ2-4, with D perhaps matching TRBD2 (6 bases). The germline CDR1 and CDR2 sequences are MGHDK and SYGVNS. CDR3 length: 16 amino acids. Trimming removed 1 base from V and 0 bases from J, with 10 bases in between. The CDR3 sequence is CASSESREAAKNIQYF. CDR3 nucleotide sequence: TGTGCCAGCAGTGAATCCAGGGAGGCAGCCAAAAACATTCAGTACTTC.

The chain carries TRBV9 and TRBJ2-5; perhaps TRBD1 as D (5 bases). Germline-derived CDR1 and CDR2 are SGDLS and YYNGEE. There are 17 residues in the CDR3. Trimming cost V 0 bases and J 2 bases, with 17 bases left between them. The chain's CDR3 is CASSVDGRVDSQETQYF. CDR3 in DNA: TGTGCCAGCAGCGTAGATGGTCGAGTAGACAGTCAAGAGACCCAGTACTTC.

CDR3 coding DNA: TGTGCTAGTGGCCGTGGGACAGGGGCACGAGAGACCCAGTACTTC. Translated: CASGRGTGARETQYF. The V and J genes are TRBV12-5 and TRBJ2-5; 10 nucleotides match TRBD1. This CDR3 spans 15 amino acids. Germline V gives CDR1 LGHNT, CDR2 FRNRAP. Losses at the gene ends were 6 bases for V and 4 bases for J; bases not matched to a gene: 8.

The CDR3 nucleotides are TGTGCCAGCAGCTTTACCTTTCGACCAGCGGTGGAGACCCAGTACTTC. Protein: CASSFTFRPAVETQYF. This chain connects TRBV11-2 to TRBJ2-5; maybe TRBD2 (5 bases). Germline values: CDR1 SGHAT, CDR2 FQNNGV. V lost 3 bases to trimming and J lost 5 bases, with 19 bases between them. The CDR3 spans 16 residues.

This chain links TRBV7-2 with TRBJ1-1, with 9 bases identical to TRBD1. The trim removed 5 bases at V and 4 bases at J, leaving 11 bases unmatched. CDR1 and CDR2 (germline): SGHTA, FQGNSA. The CDR3 is 16 residues long. The DNA of the CDR3 is TGTGCCAGCAGCCCTACCACTTCGACAGGGGGCACTGAAGCTTTCTTT. Protein product: CASSPTTSTGGTEAFF.

V and J are TRBV12-5 and TRBJ2-3; D perhaps matches TRBD1 (5 bases). The ends were cut back, 0 bases at V and 4 bases at J, with 5 bases in the middle. The germline CDR1 and CDR2 sequences are LGHNT and FRNRAP. The CDR3 consists of 13 residues. The CDR3, as DNA: TGTGCTAGTGGTTTGGTAGGGGCAGATACGCAGTATTTT. This gives the protein CASGLVGADTQYF.

V is TRBV12-5 and J is TRBJ1-1; D unresolved. V lost 2 bases, J lost 2 bases, and 15 bases lay in between. CDR3 length: 16 amino acids. Per germline, CDR1 LGHNT and CDR2 FRNRAP. CDR3 sequence reads: CASGLPRGLLNTEAFF. The DNA of the CDR3 is TGTGCTAGTGGTTTGCCCCGGGGTCTCCTAAACACTGAAGCTTTCTTT.

This chain uses TRBV5-1 with TRBJ1-2; 7 bases match TRBD1. The V gene end was trimmed by 4 bases and the J gene end by 6 bases; junction bases not matched to a gene: 3. CDR3 size: 12 residues. Germline CDR1 reads SGHRS; CDR2 reads YFSETQ. DNA for the CDR3: TGCGCCAGCAGCGTGGGGACAGATGGCTACACCTTC. Residues: CASSVGTDGYTF. Together with reference TRBV5-1 and TRBJ1-2, the CDR3 gives the full variable domain: KAGVTQTPRYLIKTRGQQVTLSCSPISGHRSVSWYQQTPGQGLQFLFEYFSETQRNKGNFPGRFSGRQFSNSRSEMNVSTLELGDSALYLCASSVGTDGYTFGSGTRLTVV.

The chain has TRBV7-2 and TRBJ2-5; D is possibly TRBD1 (6 bases). The V end was cut by 5 bases, the J end by 5 bases, with 15 bases between. This CDR3 is built from 14 residues. Germline CDR1 is SGHTA and CDR2 is FQGNSA. The CDR3 here is CASSTETGQETQYF. DNA of the CDR3: TGTGCCAGCAGCACTGAAACAGGGCAGGAGACCCAGTACTTC.